This entry describes one T cell receptor beta chain. Methods used by the authors: Reference gene primer amplification gave estimated nucleated cell counts. Clones were read by immunoSEQ multiplex PCR, and TCRdb kept only the in-frame ones, dropping some. The V and J calls and clone size are taken from that table; D and trimming were inferred from the DNA. The table lists some 200,000 clones, 82% of them singletons. The data stem from a study of blood T cell repertoires in COVID-19. The wider study: There were acute and convalescent COVID-19 samples, and they came from the United States, Italy and Spain. The analysed material was cDNA or gDNA that came from T cells, B-cell-depleted T cells, or PBMCs.

Per the germline V gene, CDR1 is MDHEN and CDR2 is SYDVKM. The CDR3 contains 14 residues. Trimming cost V 8 bases and J 6 bases; bases outside gene matches: 11. This chain connects TRBV28 to TRBJ2-3; the match to TRBD2 covers 7 bases. The clonotype originates from a woman in her 70s with COVID-19, enrolled during active disease. Sequenced: peripheral blood. The CDR3 protein is CASFEGRAGDTQYF. The CDR3 bases are TGTGCCAGCTTTGAAGGGAGGGCAGGGGATACGCAGTATTTT.